One sample yielded the 19 T cell receptor beta chains listed below, sequenced in a study of T cell responses to AZD1222 COVID-19 vaccine (dated by TCRdb to about 2021). The meaning of the sample's time point label: baseline before first vaccination. Library prep was done by the immunoSEQ multiplex PCR assay. Not all clones reach the TCRdb copy of this immuneACCESS table, which keeps in-frame sequences only. Checked studies attribute under half of the gap to unresolved V genes and leave the rest unexplained. This sample comprises 50,000 to 55,000 clones, 65% to 85% of them detected only once. The top ten constitute 27% of the sample. The input for sequencing was peripheral blood, taken on day 0 of AZD1222 vaccination. The receptors come from an adult in good health.

The chain recombines TRBV19 with TRBJ2-5; 7 bases fit TRBD1. V lost 6 bases, J lost 4 bases, and 5 bases stayed unmatched. CDR1 and CDR2 (germline): LNHDA, SQIVND (reference sequence). This CDR3 spans 13 amino acids. The CDR3 DNA reads as TGTGCCAGTAGGCAGGGGGTGGGAGAGACCCAGTACTTC. Encoded protein: CASRQGVGETQYF.

The chain couples TRBV5-4 to TRBJ2-7, with no clear D. Germline V gene data show CDR1 as SGHNT and CDR2 as YYREEE (reference sequence). V lost 2 bases and J 0 bases, leaving 9 bases between the germline ends. CDR3 length: 14 amino acids. The CDR3 DNA reads TGTGCCAGCAGCTTTGAGCGCCTCTCCTACGAGCAGTACTTC. It codes for CASSFERLSYEQYF.

V usage is TRBV6-2 or TRBV6-3 and J usage is TRBJ2-5, with D possibly being TRBD1 or TRBD2 (5 bases each). Germline CDR1 MNHEY, CDR2 SVGEGT. CDR3 length: 12 amino acids. V lost 5 bases to trimming and J lost 2 bases, with 6 bases between them. DNA of the CDR3: TGTGCCAGCAGTGGGGGACAAGAGACCCAGTACTTC. Its translation is CASSGGQETQYF.

The gene calls are TRBV13 and TRBJ2-5; unclear D gene. Per the germline V gene, CDR1 is PRHDT and CDR2 is FYEKMQ (reference sequence). The CDR3 is 11 amino acids. Trimming pared 2 bases from V and 3 bases from J, leaving 1 base between. In DNA, the CDR3 is TGTGCCAGCAGCTTAAAAGAGACCCAGTACTTC. Residues: CASSLKETQYF.

J is TRBJ1-5 and V is TRBV7-2, with D unresolved. This CDR3 comprises 14 residues. Germline V gene lookup returns CDR1 SGHTA and CDR2 FQGNSA. With 1 base removed from V and 3 bases from J, the gap between germline ends came to 7 bases. The CDR3 sequence: CASSLGYFNQPQHF. DNA for the CDR3: TGTGCCAGCAGCTTAGGTTATTTCAATCAGCCCCAGCATTTT.

This chain uses TRBV21-1 with TRBJ2-2. TRBV21-1 is a listed pseudogene. CDR3 length equals 17 residues. In nucleotides, the CDR3 is TGTGCCAGCAAAATCGGTCGGGCTAGAGTCGCGTACGGGGAGCTGTTTTTT. It encodes CASKIGRARVAYGELFF.

The gene calls are TRBV28 and TRBJ2-7; D possibly matches TRBD1 or TRBD2 (5 bases each). V was shortened by 6 bases and J by 1 base, with 13 bases between the two germline ends. Per germline, CDR1 MDHEN and CDR2 SYDVKM. The CDR3 is 14 amino acids. This CDR3 reads CASRFRRTSYEQYF. The CDR3 coding sequence is TGTGCCAGCAGGTTTAGGAGGACATCCTACGAGCAGTACTTC.

This chain links TRBV19 with TRBJ2-2; the match to TRBD2 covers 12 bases. The germline V gene encodes CDR1 LNHDA and CDR2 SQIVND (reference sequence). The CDR3 contains 16 residues. The V segment lost 3 bases and the J segment 10 bases; nucleotides outside the gene matches: 9. In DNA form, the CDR3 reads TGTGCCAGTAGTATTTACAGGACTAGCGGGACGGAGGAGCTGTTTTTT. Its protein product is CASSIYRTSGTEELFF.

In this sample, this clone turned up a few times. The chain has TRBV12-3 or TRBV12-4 and TRBJ1-1; D unclear. Trimming removed 3 bases from V and 3 bases from J, with 5 bases in between. CDR3 size: 12 residues. This CDR3 is CASSLVDTEAFF. The CDR3 DNA reads as TGTGCCAGCAGTTTGGTGGACACTGAAGCTTTCTTT.

This chain uses TRBV11-2 with TRBJ2-7; D is ambiguous. Per germline, CDR1 SGHAT and CDR2 FQNNGV. This CDR3 has 14 amino acids. The V and J ends lost 1 base and 0 bases respectively, with 7 bases between them. CDR3 in amino acids: CASSLVRASYEQYF. The CDR3 DNA follows: TGTGCCAGCAGCTTAGTACGGGCCTCCTACGAGCAGTACTTC.

CDR3 sequence: CASSLALAGGTDTQYF. The CDR3 nucleotides are TGTGCCAGCAGCTTAGCGCTAGCGGGAGGAACAGATACGCAGTATTTT. This chain joins TRBV7-2 and TRBJ2-3; 11 nucleotides line up with TRBD2. The length of the CDR3 is 16 residues. Germline CDR1 and CDR2: SGHTA and FQGNSA. With V trimmed by 0 bases and J by 3 bases, 2 bases remained unmatched.

This clone has only a few counts. The chain recombines TRBV25-1 with TRBJ2-3; D is unclear. This CDR3 has 11 amino acids. The ends were cut back, 4 bases at V and 6 bases at J, with 5 bases in the middle. From germline, CDR1 is MGHDK and CDR2 SYGVNS. The CDR3, as DNA: TGTGCCAGCAGTGGAGCGGATACGCAGTATTTT. Its protein is CASSGADTQYF.

The J gene is TRBJ1-2, the V gene TRBV2, with D tentatively TRBD1 (6 bases). Germline CDR1 and CDR2: SNHLY and FYNNEI. V dropped 8 bases and J dropped 4 bases, with 17 bases sitting between them. The CDR3 extends over 14 amino acids. The CDR3 DNA is TGTGCCAGCTCCGGGGGGGCTCAGGGCTATGGCTACACCTTC. Its protein is CASSGGAQGYGYTF.

This chain uses TRBV11-3 with TRBJ2-5; a weak D match, TRBD2 (5 bases). Trimming left V 1 base short and J 0 bases short, with 12 bases between. Per the germline V gene, CDR1 is SGHNT and CDR2 is YENEEA. This CDR3 has 16 amino acids. The DNA of the CDR3 is TGTGCCAGCAGCTTAGTGGGGTTGAGGGACCAAGAGACCCAGTACTTC. Translation: CASSLVGLRDQETQYF.

The rearrangement links TRBV3-1 (or the pseudogene TRBV3-2) to TRBJ2-5, with 9 bases lining up with TRBD2. Germline V gives CDR1 LGHDT, CDR2 YNNKEL (reference sequence). The CDR3 loop spans 15 amino acids. Trimming removed 2 bases from V and 3 bases from J; junction bases left unmatched: 4. The CDR3 here is CASSQTSGHEETQYF. The CDR3 DNA reads TGTGCCAGCAGCCAAACTAGCGGGCATGAAGAGACCCAGTACTTC.

The chain combines TRBV18 with TRBJ2-1, with TRBD1 matching 7 bases. This CDR3 region has 13 residues. Germline V gene lookup returns CDR1 KGHSH and CDR2 LQKENI. The V gene end was trimmed by 8 bases and the J gene end by 7 bases; junction bases not matched to a gene: 8. The DNA of the CDR3 is TGTGCCAGCGGCACGACAGGGTCGAATGAGCAGTTCTTC. Translated: CASGTTGSNEQFF.

DNA for the CDR3: TGTGCCAGTACCCCGAAGGTTGGACAGGGGCCCCCTAATCAGCCCCAGCATTTT. The encoded protein is CASTPKVGQGPPNQPQHF. V and J are TRBV19 and TRBJ1-5; the match to TRBD1 covers 9 bases. Germline V gene sequence: CDR1 LNHDA, CDR2 SQIVND (reference sequence). The CDR3 has 18 residues. The trim removed 7 bases at V and 4 bases at J, leaving 17 bases unmatched.

This clone was detected only a few times. The rearrangement joins TRBV4-2 to TRBJ2-7; possibly TRBD1 for D (6 bases). This CDR3 comprises 16 residues. Trimming took off 2 bases at V and 4 bases at J, with 18 bases between the two ends. CDR1 is LGHNA and CDR2 is YNFKEQ in the germline V gene. DNA of the CDR3: TGTGCCAGCAGCCAAAGTTACAGGGACCTATCTTACGAGCAGTACTTC. Amino acid sequence: CASSQSYRDLSYEQYF.

J is TRBJ2-5 and V is TRBV6-4; D remains unclear. There are 17 residues in the CDR3. Germline CDR1 is MRHNA and CDR2 is SNTAGT. The ends were cut back, 2 bases at V and 5 bases at J, with 21 bases in the middle. CDR3 region: CASSDLRDGKLEETQYF. Written as DNA, the CDR3 is TGTGCCAGCAGTGACCTCCGTGACGGAAAGCTAGAGGAGACCCAGTACTTC.